The source of this T cell receptor beta chain is a study of T cell changes during pregnancy in multiple sclerosis. Assay: immunoSEQ multiplex PCR; the TCRdb copy retains only in-frame clones and omits some. Among about 77,000 clones listed, roughly 91% were seen once. Per the germline V gene, CDR1 is ENHRY and CDR2 is SYGVKD. The V end was cut by 0 bases, the J end by 4 bases, with 12 bases between. The CDR3 covers 15 residues. The chain employs TRBV10-3 and TRBJ2-5; the D gene is possibly TRBD1 (7 bases). This sequence was found in a female donor in good health, enrolled as a control in a pregnancy study. Sequencing used peripheral blood, obtained after pregnancy. In nucleotides, the CDR3 is TGTGCCATCAGTGAGTCGGGGCGGGACAGAGAGACCCAGTACTTC. Its translation: CAISESGRDRETQYF.